A selection of T cell receptor beta chains follows, all from one sample in a study of T cells in Graves' hyperthyroidism and ophthalmopathy. In TCRdb, the multiplex PCR reads were re-called with MiXCR into one record per CDR3 protein. This table has over 500,000 distinct CDR3 sequences, around 13% appearing once. The sample was blood. The source is a middle-aged woman with Graves' hyperthyroidism. Each CDR3 is given with its conserved first and last residue. Fields, in order: J gene, V gene, clone size, D gene, CDR3 DNA, CDR3 protein. D genes are given only for firm matches. Expanded clones get a size class; other rows say once, few or many, or leave the size out.

>TRBJ1-3|TRBV7-2|once|.
TGTGCCAGCAGCTTAGCCCGAGAAAACACCATATATTTT
CASSLARENTIYF
>TRBJ1-1|TRBV27|.|.
TGTGCCAGCAGTTTACAGGCCACGGTCCCCAACACTGAAGCTTTCTTT
CASSLQATVPNTEAFF
>TRBJ2-7|TRBV10-1|many|.
TGCGCCAGCAGTGGAGGAGGGAATCAAGACGAGCAGTACTTC
CASSGGGNQDEQYF
>TRBJ1-6|TRBV28|.|TRBD1
TGTGCCAGCAGTTTATTAGGGACAGGTACAAATTCACCCCTCCACTTT
CASSLLGTGTNSPLHF
>TRBJ2-7|TRBV28|.|.
TGTGCCAGCAGTTCCGGGACTCAGCCGGCCGAGCAGTACTTC
CASSSGTQPAEQYF
>TRBJ1-3|TRBV6-1|.|.
TGTGCCAGCAGTTATGGGGGCTTCGGAAACACCATATATTTT
CASSYGGFGNTIYF
>TRBJ1-2|TRBV6-5|many|.
TGTGCCAGCAGTTACTCGGGCGGCTATGGCTACACCTTC
CASSYSGGYGYTF
>TRBJ2-1|TRBV7-2|.|TRBD2
TGTGCCAGCAGCCCAGCGGGAGTCAGAAATGAGCAGTTCTTC
CASSPAGVRNEQFF
>TRBJ1-1|TRBV27|.|.
TGTGCCAGCTCACCTACAGGGTCATGGGTGGGCACTGGAGCTTTCTTT
CASSPTGSWVGTGAFF
>TRBJ2-1|TRBV27|many|TRBD2
TGTGCCAGCAGTTTGACAGATAGCGGGAGCTATGAGCAGTTCTTC
CASSLTDSGSYEQFF
>TRBJ2-3|TRBV6-1|.|TRBD2
TGTGCCAGCAGTTCGCCCCGAACTAGCGGGAGCACAGATACGCAGTATTTT
CASSSPRTSGSTDTQYF
>TRBJ2-4|TRBV6-1|.|.
TGTGCCAGCGGGGACGACAGGGCCAAAAACATTCAGTACTTC
CASGDDRAKNIQYF
>TRBJ1-2|TRBV14|.|.
TGTGCCAGCAGCCAAGAGGGGGCCTATGGCTACACCTTC
CASSQEGAYGYTF
>TRBJ2-3|TRBV20-1|once|.
TGCAGTGCTAGAGAAATCTTGGGATTCGAAGATACGCAGTATTTT
CSAREILGFEDTQYF
>TRBJ2-6|TRBV12-3/TRBV12-4|many|.
TGTGCCACAACCCGCTCTGGGGCCAACGTCCTGACTTTC
CATTRSGANVLTF
>TRBJ2-1|TRBV7-3|.|.
TGTGCCAGCAGCCGCCAGGAGCGCTTTAGCTCCTACAATGAGCAGTTCTTC
CASSRQERFSSYNEQFF
>TRBJ2-3|TRBV9|.|TRBD2
TGTGCCAGCAGCATTAGCGGGGGCACAGATACGCAGTATTTT
CASSISGGTDTQYF
>TRBJ1-6|TRBV2|many|.
TGTGCCAGCAGTGAACAGGTTGATAATTCACCCCTCCACTTT
CASSEQVDNSPLHF
>TRBJ2-7|TRBV27|many|TRBD2
TGTGCCAGCAGTCCGAATGTAGCGGGAGAAAGCGAGCAGTACTTC
CASSPNVAGESEQYF
>TRBJ2-7|TRBV20-1|many|.
TGCAGTGCTAGGAGTGTGGACGAGCAGTACTTC
CSARSVDEQYF
>TRBJ1-3|TRBV5-6|few|.
TGTGCCAGCAGCTTGGCCTCCTGGGAGGGGACGATTTTCTTCTCTGGAAACACCATATATTTT
CASSLASWEGTIFFSGNTIYF
>TRBJ1-1|TRBV2|many|.
TGTGCCAGCAGGGGGGAGACGGCAGGAAATACAAACACTGAAGCTTTCTTT
CASRGETAGNTNTEAFF
>TRBJ2-1|TRBV10-3|many|TRBD2
TGTGCCATCAGTCCCAATTCCCAAGCGGGAGAGCAGTTCTTC
CAISPNSQAGEQFF
>TRBJ2-7|TRBV6-1|many|TRBD2
TGTGCCAGCAGTGTTACTAGCGGGAGGGCCAGTACCTACGAGCAGTACTTC
CASSVTSGRASTYEQYF
>TRBJ2-6|TRBV19|.|.
TGTGCCAGTAGTAAGAGCTCTGGGGCCAACGTCCTGACTTTC
CASSKSSGANVLTF
>TRBJ2-1|TRBV19|many|TRBD2
TGTGCCAGCAGTGATAGCGGGAGTCCCTACAATGAGCAGTTCTTC
CASSDSGSPYNEQFF
>TRBJ1-2|TRBV25-1|.|TRBD1
TGTGCCAGCAGTGACTCCAGACAGGGGGATAGTAACTATGGCTACACCTTC
CASSDSRQGDSNYGYTF
>TRBJ1-3|TRBV13|few|.
TGTGCCAGCAGATGGGGGCCCGACGACACCATATATTTT
CASRWGPDDTIYF
>TRBJ1-1|TRBV5-6|.|TRBD1
TGTGCCAGCAGCGTAGACAGGGGGCTGGGGACTGAAGCTTTCTTT
CASSVDRGLGTEAFF
>TRBJ1-2|TRBV28|many|.
TGTGCCAGCAGTTTAACAGGGAAGTATGGCTACACCTTC
CASSLTGKYGYTF
>TRBJ2-3|TRBV20-1|.|TRBD2
TGCAGCGCACTAGCGGGAGCCACAGATACGCAGTATTTT
CSALAGATDTQYF
>TRBJ1-1|TRBV7-9|.|TRBD1
TGTGCCAGCAGCACCGGACAGGCTGAAGCTTTCTTT
CASSTGQAEAFF
>TRBJ2-3|TRBV20-1|many|.
TGCAGTGCTAGATCTCGGGGGAGGCCGCACACAGATACGCAGTATTTT
CSARSRGRPHTDTQYF
>TRBJ1-1|TRBV7-2|.|.
TGTGCCAGCAGCTTTGCAGTCCAGGCTATGAACACTGAAGCTTTCTTT
CASSFAVQAMNTEAFF
>TRBJ1-1|TRBV6-1|many|.
TGTGCCAGCAGTGAATTGGGGTCAAGGACTGAAGCTTTCTTT
CASSELGSRTEAFF
>TRBJ1-5|TRBV6-1|.|.
TGTGCCAGCAGTGAAGGATTCGCGGATAGCAATCAGCCCCAGCATTTT
CASSEGFADSNQPQHF
>TRBJ2-5|TRBV20-1|many|.
TGCAGTGTACGGCGGGGCCAAGAGACCCAGTACTTC
CSVRRGQETQYF
>TRBJ1-1|TRBV28|.|TRBD1
TGTGCCAGCAGTTTATCTGGACAGGGAGAAGCTTTCTTT
CASSLSGQGEAFF
>TRBJ1-1|TRBV3-1|many|.
TGTGCCAGCAGCTCAGGGGTGGCTGCGAACACTGAAGCTTTCTTT
CASSSGVAANTEAFF
>TRBJ1-1|TRBV28|many|.
TGTGCCAGCAGTTTATCCGGGACGGCGAACACTGAAGCTTTCTTT
CASSLSGTANTEAFF
>TRBJ2-7|TRBV2|many|.
TGTGCCAGCAGCAGTGATTCACCATACGAGCAGTACTTC
CASSSDSPYEQYF
>TRBJ2-7|TRBV20-1|many|TRBD2
TGCAGTGCTAGTGGTAGCGGGAGTCTTGTCTCCTACGAGCAGTACTTC
CSASGSGSLVSYEQYF
>TRBJ2-3|TRBV5-1|many|.
TGCGCCAGCAGTCCAGGGAGAAGGACAGATACGCAGTATTTT
CASSPGRRTDTQYF
>TRBJ2-1|TRBV5-1|.|.
TGCGCCAGCAGCTTGGACCTTTACAATGAGCAGTTCTTC
CASSLDLYNEQFF
>TRBJ2-5|TRBV20-1|few|.
TGCAGTGCTGACGGGAGGGGGCGCGAAGAGACCCAGTACTTC
CSADGRGREETQYF
>TRBJ2-6|TRBV29-1|few|TRBD2
TGCAGCGCCCTACGGGGGGAAGGGGCCAACGTCCTGACTTTC
CSALRGEGANVLTF
>TRBJ2-1|TRBV19|few|TRBD2
TGTGCCAGTAGTATCGCTTTCGGTCTAGCGGGAGGTAATGTCGACAATGAGCAGTTCTTC
CASSIAFGLAGGNVDNEQFF
>TRBJ1-2|TRBV18|many|.
TGTGCCAGCTCAACAGAGACGGGCTATGGCTACACCTTC
CASSTETGYGYTF
>TRBJ2-7|TRBV25-1|.|TRBD1
TGTGCCAGCAGTCCTGTTACACGGACAGGGAATGCCGAGCAGTACTTC
CASSPVTRTGNAEQYF